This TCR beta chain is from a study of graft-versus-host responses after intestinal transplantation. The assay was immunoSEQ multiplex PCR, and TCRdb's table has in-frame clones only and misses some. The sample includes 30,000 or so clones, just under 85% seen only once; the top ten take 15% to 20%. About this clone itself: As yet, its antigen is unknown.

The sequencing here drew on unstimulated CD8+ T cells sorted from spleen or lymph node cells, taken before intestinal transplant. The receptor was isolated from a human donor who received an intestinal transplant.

The CDR3 DNA sequence: TGTGCCAGCAGCTTGGACAGGCTCGTCTGGGGCTACACCTTC. This encodes CASSLDRLVWGYTF. V gene TRBV5-4 combines with J gene TRBJ1-2, with a tentative D call TRBD1 (5 bases). Looked up from germline, CDR1 is SGHNT and CDR2 is YYREEE (reference sequence). The CDR3 contains 14 residues. The germline V and J ends were trimmed by 0 bases and 8 bases, with 14 bases remaining between them.